The rows below give T cell receptor beta chains drawn from one sample of a study of type 1 and type 2 diabetes patients. One entry per CDR3 protein, called by TCRdb with MiXCR from the multiplex PCR reads. The data show under 300,000 distinct CDR3 sequences, 47% seen once. The sample comprised peripheral blood mononuclear cells (PBMCs). The receptors were gathered from a man between 18 and 35 years old with type 2 diabetes. Both conserved end residues are part of each CDR3. The D gene is left open where the match is weak. Not every row has a clone size; where given, it reads once, few, many or a size class.

D gene	clone size	V gene	J gene	CDR3 protein	CDR3 DNA
TRBD1	.	TRBV18	TRBJ2-5	CASSPVTGQETQYF	TGTGCCAGCTCACCAGTGACAGGGCAAGAGACCCAGTACTTC
TRBD2	few	TRBV5-1	TRBJ2-7	CASSLRGLAGRSYEQYF	TGCGCCAGCAGCTTACGGGGACTAGCGGGAAGAAGTTACGAGCAGTACTTC
.	.	TRBV20-1	TRBJ2-5	CSARDPTGPRSKAQYF	TGCAGTGCTAGAGATCCTACAGGGCCAAGGTCTAAGGCCCAGTACTTC
.	few	TRBV7-3	TRBJ2-3	CASSMTSGTQYF	TGTGCCAGCAGCATGACTTCGGGTACGCAGTATTTT
TRBD2	once	TRBV20-1	TRBJ2-7	CSARDLGGNYEQYF	TGCAGTGCTAGAGATCTGGGGGGGAACTACGAGCAGTACTTC
.	.	TRBV12-3/TRBV12-4	TRBJ2-1	CASSLAGADNEQFF	TGTGCCAGCAGTTTAGCGGGGGCAGACAATGAGCAGTTCTTC
TRBD1	many	TRBV11-2	TRBJ2-5	CASSRDRGETQYF	TGTGCCAGCAGCCGAGACAGGGGAGAGACCCAGTACTTC
.	.	TRBV2	TRBJ2-3	CASSESASTDTQYF	TGTGCCAGCAGTGAATCCGCTAGCACAGATACGCAGTATTTT
.	.	TRBV7-2	TRBJ1-6	CASSLSPQPSSPLHF	TGTGCCAGCAGCTTATCCCCCCAGCCAAGTTCACCCCTCCACTTT
.	.	TRBV10-2	TRBJ2-7	CASSLGGVRLHYEQYF	TGCGCCAGCAGCCTGGGGGGAGTCAGACTCCACTACGAGCAGTACTTC
TRBD2	.	TRBV25-1	TRBJ2-7	CASSELTTSGVAGQYF	TGTGCCAGCAGTGAATTAACGACTAGCGGGGTGGCGGGGCAGTACTTC
.	many	TRBV25-1	TRBJ1-1	CATCFGGAGNTEAFF	TGTGCCACGTGCTTTGGGGGCGCGGGGAACACTGAAGCTTTCTTT
TRBD1	.	TRBV2	TRBJ2-1	CASSPRDRTSYNEQFF	TGTGCCAGCAGCCCCAGGGACAGAACTTCCTACAATGAGCAGTTCTTC
TRBD1	.	TRBV5-1	TRBJ1-5	CASSLAGTGGDQPQHF	TGCGCCAGCAGCTTGGCCGGGACAGGGGGTGATCAGCCCCAGCATTTT
.	many	TRBV10-3	TRBJ1-6	CAISETFLRDSPLHF	TGTGCCATCAGTGAGACATTCTTAAGGGATTCACCCCTCCACTTT
.	.	TRBV27	TRBJ2-7	CASSIGTQAYEQYF	TGTGCCAGCAGCATAGGGACACAAGCCTACGAGCAGTACTTC
.	.	TRBV10-3	TRBJ1-2	CAIGVFIRGEVGGHGYTF	TGTGCCATCGGCGTTTTCATACGGGGGGAGGTCGGGGGCCATGGCTACACCTTC
.	.	TRBV27	TRBJ1-2	CASRRSGGEWIYGYTF	TGTGCCAGCCGGAGAAGCGGTGGGGAATGGATATATGGCTACACCTTC
TRBD1	.	TRBV25-1	TRBJ1-1	CASSQGIGTGVFLNTEAFF	TGTGCCAGCAGCCAAGGAATTGGGACAGGGGTTTTCCTGAACACTGAAGCTTTCTTT
TRBD2	once	TRBV20-1	TRBJ2-3	CSARTSGISDTQYF	TGCAGTGCAAGGACTAGCGGGATTTCAGATACGCAGTATTTT
.	few	TRBV7-3	TRBJ2-5	CASSLYPTVNGRETQYF	TGTGCCAGCAGCTTATATCCGACGGTGAACGGGAGAGAGACCCAGTACTTC
.	.	TRBV12-3/TRBV12-4	TRBJ1-2	CASSVGTANNYGYTF	TGTGCCAGCAGTGTCGGCACAGCTAATAACTATGGCTACACCTTC
.	.	TRBV29-1	TRBJ2-1	CSVEDWDSSYNEQFF	TGCAGCGTTGAAGATTGGGATAGCTCCTACAATGAGCAGTTCTTC
.	.	TRBV6-2/TRBV6-3	TRBJ2-7	CASSYPDPEQYF	TGTGCCAGCAGTTACCCCGACCCAGAGCAGTACTTC
TRBD2	.	TRBV19	TRBJ2-1	CASSSYSPGLAHEQFF	TGTGCCAGTAGTTCCTACAGCCCGGGACTAGCCCATGAGCAGTTCTTC
TRBD2	few	TRBV6-1	TRBJ2-3	CASSGGLAPTDTQYF	TGTGCCAGCAGTGGGGGACTAGCTCCCACAGATACGCAGTATTTT
.	.	TRBV7-2	TRBJ2-1	CASSETWSVGRPTRRVGEQFF	TGTGCCAGCAGTGAAACATGGTCCGTAGGGCGGCCCACCAGGAGGGTTGGAGAGCAGTTCTTC
TRBD1	.	TRBV18	TRBJ2-7	CASSPEGTGDYEQYF	TGTGCCAGCTCACCAGAGGGGACAGGGGACTACGAGCAGTACTTC
.	few	TRBV20-1	TRBJ2-7	CSARDGQGLTTYEQYF	TGCAGTGCTAGAGATGGGCAGGGGCTGACGACCTACGAGCAGTACTTC
.	many	TRBV10-3	TRBJ2-5	CAISAGVKAETQYF	TGTGCCATCAGTGCAGGGGTCAAGGCAGAGACCCAGTACTTC
.	.	TRBV19	TRBJ2-7	CASSHFGPYNEQYF	TGTGCCAGTAGTCATTTCGGGCCCTACAACGAGCAGTACTTC
.	few	TRBV10-2	TRBJ1-5	CASRAEYNQPQHF	TGCGCCAGCAGGGCGGAGTATAATCAGCCCCAGCATTTT
TRBD1	few	TRBV2	TRBJ2-4	CASRISTGTENIQYF	TGTGCCAGCAGGATCTCGACAGGGACAGAAAACATTCAGTACTTC
TRBD1	many	TRBV10-3	TRBJ2-7	CAISAGQGTSYEQYF	TGTGCCATCAGTGCGGGACAGGGAACGTCCTACGAGCAGTACTTC
TRBD1	.	TRBV2	TRBJ1-6	CAISEGTGSSPLHF	TGTGCCATCAGTGAGGGGACAGGGAGTTCACCCCTCCACTTT
.	many	TRBV15	TRBJ2-7	CATSRDVQGGMNEQYF	TGTGCCACCAGCAGAGATGTGCAGGGTGGAATGAACGAGCAGTACTTC
TRBD2	once	TRBV6-6	TRBJ2-5	CASSEGRGGSGEQYF	TGTGCCAGCAGTGAGGGACGGGGAGGTAGCGGGGAGCAGTACTTC
.	.	TRBV6-2/TRBV6-3	TRBJ1-6	CASSPNRVANSPLHF	TGTGCCAGCAGTCCAAACAGGGTGGCGAATTCACCCCTCCACTTT
.	.	TRBV13	TRBJ2-3	CASSYTSFGTDTQYF	TGTGCCAGCAGCTATACTAGTTTCGGCACAGATACGCAGTATTTT
.	many	TRBV10-3	TRBJ1-2	CAISESGGYTF	TGTGCCATCAGTGAATCGGGAGGCTACACCTTC
.	.	TRBV6-1	TRBJ1-1	CASSVRVGSNTEAFF	TGTGCCAGCAGTGTGCGTGTGGGCAGTAACACTGAAGCTTTCTTT
TRBD1	few	TRBV19	TRBJ1-1	CASSMGQGVVGTEAFF	TGTGCCAGTAGTATGGGGCAGGGGGTCGTGGGCACTGAAGCTTTCTTT
TRBD2	.	TRBV12-3/TRBV12-4	TRBJ2-1	CASSPKGTSGGASYNEQFF	TGTGCCAGCAGTCCCAAAGGGACTAGCGGGGGGGCATCCTACAATGAGCAGTTCTTC
TRBD2	once	TRBV9	TRBJ2-7	CASSSTSGSYEQYF	TGTGCCAGCAGCAGCACTAGCGGGAGCTACGAGCAGTACTTC
.	.	TRBV12-3/TRBV12-4	TRBJ2-3	CASSFLSTDTQYF	TGTGCCAGCAGTTTTCTTAGCACAGATACGCAGTATTTT
TRBD2	.	TRBV30	TRBJ2-7	CAWNGLAGLYRYEQYF	TGTGCCTGGAACGGCCTAGCGGGCCTTTACCGCTACGAGCAGTACTTC
.	.	TRBV7-2	TRBJ2-7	CASSLGQLLSEQYF	TGTGCCAGCAGCTTGGGTCAACTCTTGTCCGAGCAGTACTTC
TRBD2	few	TRBV19	TRBJ2-2	CASNLGLADTGELFF	TGTGCCAGTAATTTAGGACTAGCGGACACCGGGGAGCTGTTTTTT